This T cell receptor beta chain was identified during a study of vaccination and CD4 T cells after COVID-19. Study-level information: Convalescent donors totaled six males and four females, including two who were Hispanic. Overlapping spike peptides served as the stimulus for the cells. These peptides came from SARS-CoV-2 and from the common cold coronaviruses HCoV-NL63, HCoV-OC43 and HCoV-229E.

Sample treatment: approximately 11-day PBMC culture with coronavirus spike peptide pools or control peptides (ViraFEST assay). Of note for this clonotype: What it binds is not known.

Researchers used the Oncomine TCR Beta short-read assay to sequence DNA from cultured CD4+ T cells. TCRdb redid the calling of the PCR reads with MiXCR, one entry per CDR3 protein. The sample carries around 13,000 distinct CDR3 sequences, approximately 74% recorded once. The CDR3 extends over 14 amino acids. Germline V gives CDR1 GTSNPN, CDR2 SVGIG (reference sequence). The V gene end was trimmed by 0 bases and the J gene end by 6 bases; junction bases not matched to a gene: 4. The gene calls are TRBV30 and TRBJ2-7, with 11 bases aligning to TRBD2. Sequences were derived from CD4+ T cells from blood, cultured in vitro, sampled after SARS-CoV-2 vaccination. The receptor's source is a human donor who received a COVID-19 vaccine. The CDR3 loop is CAWSVTSGGFEQYF. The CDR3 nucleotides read TGTGCCTGGAGTGTAACTAGCGGGGGATTCGAGCAGTACTTC.